One sample yielded the 15 T cell receptor beta chains listed below, sequenced in a study of regulatory T cells in long-lasting Graves disease. Indicated time point: newly diagnosed GD, antithyroid drugs for less than 3 months. PBMCs were the source of the RNA used for TCR sequencing. Building of the TCR beta libraries involved iRepertoire HTBI primers and Arm-PCR of CDR3 regions. TCRdb recomputed calls from the multiplex PCR reads with MiXCR, one row per CDR3 protein. The profile shows some 250,000 distinct CDR3 sequences, around 21% of them singletons. The material was peripheral blood mononuclear cells (PBMCs), obtained at new diagnosis, from a patient treated with antithyroid drugs. Receptors originate from a female donor with Graves disease.

A remark on this clonotype: With a much larger clone just one base away, this may be a read error. V is TRBV29-1 and J is TRBJ2-3; D might be TRBD2 (6 bases). This CDR3 is 14 amino acids long. V gave up 7 bases and J gave up 0 bases, with 14 bases separating them. CDR1 and CDR2 (germline): SQVTM, ANQGSEA. The CDR3 sequence: CSAAGGTSTDTQYF. CDR3 nucleotides: TGCAGCGCCGCCGGAGGGACTAGCACAGATACGCAGTATTTT.

This clonotype has ten or more counts. The rearrangement uses TRBV28 and TRBJ2-7; D not resolved. The CDR3 spans 12 residues. Germline V gene sequence: CDR1 MDHEN, CDR2 SYDVKM. V lost 8 bases to trimming and J lost 1 base, with 9 bases between them. The CDR3, as DNA: TGTGCCAGCCAGAAAAATTCCTACGAGCAGTACTTC. Its protein product is CASQKNSYEQYF.

The rearrangement links TRBV19 to TRBJ2-7; 8 bases are shared with TRBD1. CDR3 length equals 13 residues. Germline CDR1 is LNHDA and CDR2 is SQIVND (reference sequence). V was clipped by 4 bases and J by 4 bases; unmatched bases: 3. In DNA, the CDR3 is TGTGCCAGTAGTAGGACAGGGAAATACGAGCAGTACTTC. Translation gives CASSRTGKYEQYF.

The table lists this clonotype with a few counts. The chain has TRBV11-2 and TRBJ1-2, with D perhaps TRBD1 (5 bases). With 0 bases removed from V and 8 bases from J, the gap between germline ends came to 13 bases. The CDR3 runs 14 residues. Germline V CDR1 and CDR2: SGHAT, FQNNGV. This CDR3 reads CASSLDLRGGGYTF. CDR3 sequence (DNA): TGTGCCAGCAGCTTAGATCTGAGGGGCGGGGGCTACACCTTC. The variable domain in full, with the rest retrieved from reference TRBV11-2 and TRBJ1-2, is EAGVAQSPRYKIIEKRQSVAFWCNPISGHATLYWYQQILGQGPKLLIQFQNNGVVDDSQLPKDRFSAERLKGVDSTLKIQPAKLEDSAVYLCASSLDLRGGGYTFGSGTRLTVV.

V gene TRBV6-1 combines with J gene TRBJ2-3; 7 bases are shared with TRBD2. The closer fit of TRBJ2-5 to the DNA end suggests the J call may be wrong. The germline V gene encodes CDR1 MNHNS and CDR2 SASEGT. The length of the CDR3 is 13 residues. The chain's CDR3 is CASQISGVETQYF. In nucleotides, the CDR3 is TGTGCCAGCCAGATCAGCGGGGTAGAGACCCAGTACTTC.

This clonotype occurred many times. The chain joins TRBV10-3 to TRBJ2-7; D is possibly TRBD1 (5 bases). V shed 6 bases and J shed 2 bases, with 14 bases lying between them. The CDR3 contains 14 residues. Per germline, CDR1 ENHRY and CDR2 SYGVKD. CDR3 amino acids: CAISALTETYEQYF. The CDR3 DNA follows: TGTGCCATCAGCGCCCTGACAGAGACCTACGAGCAGTACTTC.

The V gene is TRBV7-9, the J gene TRBJ2-1; TRBD2 agrees at 9 bases. The CDR3 extends over 17 amino acids. The V gene end was trimmed by 5 bases and the J gene end by 4 bases; junction bases not matched to a gene: 12. Germline loops: CDR1 SEHNR, CDR2 FQNEAQ (reference sequence). DNA for the CDR3: TGTGCCAGCAGCCGCCTTTGGGGGCGGGAGGGATACAATGAGCAGTTCTTC. Protein: CASSRLWGREGYNEQFF.

This clonotype was seen a few times. This chain uses TRBV20-1 with TRBJ1-1, with 7 nucleotides matching TRBD1. Germline V CDR1 and CDR2: DFQATT, SNEGSKA (reference sequence). V lost 0 bases, J lost 0 bases, and 19 bases stayed unmatched. The CDR3 has 20 amino acids. In DNA, the CDR3 is TGCAGTGCTAGAGATTTTAAACTTTTCGTACAGGGGAGGATGAACACTGAAGCTTTCTTT. Translating gives CSARDFKLFVQGRMNTEAFF.

The V call is TRBV6-2 or TRBV6-3, the J call TRBJ2-7, with D possibly being TRBD1 or TRBD2 (5 bases each). Germline CDR1 reads MNHEY; CDR2 reads SVGEGT. The ends were cut back, 4 bases at V and 8 bases at J, with 24 bases in the middle. The CDR3 runs 16 residues. Here the CDR3 reads CASSSITTGTVSKQYF. CDR3 in DNA: TGTGCCAGCAGTTCGATAACTACCGGGACCGTTTCGAAGCAGTACTTC.

This clonotype was seen at least ten times. The chain joins TRBV5-1 to TRBJ1-1; D is unclear. This CDR3 spans 17 amino acids. Per the germline V gene, CDR1 is SGHRS and CDR2 is YFSETQ. The ends were cut back, 2 bases at V and 0 bases at J, with 17 bases in the middle. Here the CDR3 reads CASSLPGRTTLNTEAFF. The CDR3 DNA sequence: TGCGCCAGCAGCTTACCAGGCCGCACGACGTTGAACACTGAAGCTTTCTTT.

This clonotype has ten or more counts. This chain joins TRBV15 and TRBJ2-7; a possible D gene is TRBD1 (5 bases). V was trimmed by 1 base and J by 6 bases, leaving 7 bases between them. Per the germline V gene, CDR1 is LNHNV and CDR2 is YYDKDF (reference sequence). There are 12 residues in the CDR3. In DNA, the CDR3 is TGTGCCACCAGCAGAGCTAGGGGCGAGCAGTACTTC. Protein sequence: CATSRARGEQYF.

This clonotype was detected ten times or more. The CDR3 DNA reads TGTGCCAGCAGTTCCGGGACAGACCGTTACAATGAGCAGTTCTTC. Translated, it gives CASSSGTDRYNEQFF. V is TRBV3-1 and J is TRBJ2-1; 7 bases map to TRBD1. CDR3 length: 15 amino acids. V lost 6 bases and J lost 4; bases outside the gene matches: 9. Germline V lookup: CDR1 LGHDT, CDR2 YNNKEL (reference sequence).

This clonotype occurred many times. This chain links TRBV29-1 with TRBJ1-1; perhaps TRBD1 as D (6 bases). Germline CDR1 is SQVTM and CDR2 is ANQGSEA. The CDR3 covers 15 residues. V was cut by 2 bases and J by 4 bases, with 17 bases left in between. The CDR3 DNA sequence: TGCAGCGTTGAAAACTTTACGGGGGGCCCCACTGAAGCTTTCTTT. Amino acid sequence: CSVENFTGGPTEAFF.

This clonotype was counted between two and nine times. The chain employs TRBV6-4 and TRBJ2-1; D gene ambiguous. Germline loops: CDR1 MRHNA, CDR2 SNTAGT. The CDR3 runs 12 residues. With 8 bases removed from V and 5 bases from J, the gap between germline ends came to 10 bases. The CDR3 DNA is TGTGCCAGCCGGGCACAGAACAATGAGCAGTTCTTC. Amino acids: CASRAQNNEQFF.

The gene calls are TRBV6-1 and TRBJ1-2; D gene uncertain. CDR3 length: 10 residues. Trimming removed 6 bases from V and 6 bases from J, with 5 bases in between. CDR1 is MNHNS and CDR2 is SASEGT in the germline V gene. This CDR3 reads CASRLNGYTF. As DNA, the CDR3 is TGTGCCAGCAGACTTAATGGCTACACCTTC.